The T cell receptor beta chain under discussion was sequenced for a study of T cell repertoires in cytomegalovirus infection. Background on the study: CMV infection together with matching HLA type was indicated by public TCR beta signatures. Study-level results: It was HLA-C-restricted CMV-specific TCR beta clonotypes that dominated the response ex vivo.

Concerning this clonotype itself: As yet, its antigen is unknown.

MiXCR, applied by TCRdb to the reads, yields one record per CDR3 protein. The profile covers about 110,000 distinct CDR3 sequences, with around 29% appearing a single time and roughly three quarters taken by the ten largest. V shed 0 bases and J shed 0 bases, with 10 bases lying between them. The length of the CDR3 is 16 residues. Germline CDR1 reads MNHNY; CDR2 reads SVGAGI (reference sequence). The rearrangement joins TRBV6-6 to TRBJ2-3; perhaps TRBD1 as D (5 bases). This clonotype was sampled from a human donor in good health (CMV status not recorded). Some clones in this sample may be carry-over from other donors' samples. The sample was CD8+ T cells from cultured PBMCs, taken from culture after CMV antigen stimulation. The CDR3 coding sequence is TGTGCCAGCAGTTACTCGACAGTTTCTAGCACAGATACGCAGTATTTT. It is translated as CASSYSTVSSTDTQYF.